The rows below give T cell receptor beta chains drawn from one sample of a study of metastatic and nonmetastatic thyroid tumors. TCRdb re-analyzed the PCR reads through MiXCR. The table records roughly 22,000 clones, 35% to 45% of them present only once. The sequencing sample was made of blood. The receptor set was obtained from a male donor with papillary thyroid cancer or a benign thyroid nodule (not recorded which). Some clones in this sample may be carry-over from other donors' samples. Both conserved end residues are part of each CDR3. The D gene is left open where the match is weak. Clone size appears in some rows only: once, few, many, or a class for an expanded clone.

V: TRBV30; D: TRBD2; J: TRBJ2-2; size: -; DNA: TGTGCCTGGGCTGGCCCGGGGAGGGACACCGGGGAGCTGTTTTTT; CDR3: CAWAGPGRDTGELFF
V: TRBV19; D: TRBD2; J: TRBJ2-2; size: few; DNA: TGTGCCAGTAGTTGGGCTAGCGGGGACGGGGAGCTGTTTTTT; CDR3: CASSWASGDGELFF
V: TRBV6-4; D: TRBD1; J: TRBJ1-6; size: many; DNA: TGTGCCAGCAGACGGGGGACAGGAGGCACCACCTCTGGAAATTCACCCCTCCACTTT; CDR3: CASRRGTGGTTSGNSPLHF
V: TRBV5-1; D: TRBD1; J: TRBJ2-2; size: -; DNA: TGCGCCAGCAGCGAGACAGGGGTTATCGGGGAGCTGTTTTTT; CDR3: CASSETGVIGELFF
V: TRBV6-5; D: TRBD1; J: TRBJ1-4; size: many; DNA: TGTGCCAGCAGTTACAGTGGGACAGGGGTAGAAAAACTGTTTTTT; CDR3: CASSYSGTGVEKLFF
V: TRBV18; D: TRBD1; J: TRBJ2-7; size: -; DNA: TGTGCCAGCTCACTTGGGACAGGGGGCGTTTACGAGCAGTACTTC; CDR3: CASSLGTGGVYEQYF
V: TRBV27; D: -; J: TRBJ1-2; size: -; DNA: TGTGCCAGCAGTCCGGACCCTGGTCTAACCTATGGCTACACCTTC; CDR3: CASSPDPGLTYGYTF
V: TRBV4-1; D: -; J: TRBJ1-2; size: once; DNA: TGCGCCAGCAGCCACACTGGGCAGGGAGGCTACACCTTC; CDR3: CASSHTGQGGYTF
V: TRBV5-1; D: -; J: TRBJ2-3; size: -; DNA: TGCGCCAGCAGCTTGGACGGCACAGATACGCAGTATTTT; CDR3: CASSLDGTDTQYF
V: TRBV6-2/TRBV6-3; D: -; J: TRBJ1-1; size: -; DNA: TGTGCCAGCAGTTACTCGTTGGGGTGGGACACTGAAGCTTTCTTT; CDR3: CASSYSLGWDTEAFF
V: TRBV4-3; D: -; J: TRBJ2-4; size: medium-sized; DNA: TGCGCCAGCAGCCAAGACCCGGGGATAGCCAAAAACATTCAGTACTTC; CDR3: CASSQDPGIAKNIQYF
V: TRBV11-2; D: -; J: TRBJ1-2; size: many; DNA: TGTGCCAGCAGCAGAGGCTGGAACTATGGCTACACCTTC; CDR3: CASSRGWNYGYTF
V: TRBV5-1; D: -; J: TRBJ2-7; size: -; DNA: TGCGCCAGCAGCTTCCCGGATCGGGGTAACCCCTACGAGCAGTACTTC; CDR3: CASSFPDRGNPYEQYF
V: TRBV12-3/TRBV12-4; D: -; J: TRBJ2-3; size: medium-sized; DNA: TGTGCCAGCAGTGGGCCAAGCTTTTCAGATACGCAGTATTTT; CDR3: CASSGPSFSDTQYF
V: TRBV4-1; D: TRBD2; J: TRBJ2-1; size: medium-sized; DNA: TGCGCCAGCAGCCAACTTAGCGGGAGCTCCTACAATGAGCAGTTCTTC; CDR3: CASSQLSGSSYNEQFF
V: TRBV6-6; D: -; J: TRBJ2-7; size: few; DNA: TGTGCCAGCAGTTACTCCGGTACAGGGGACCGGGGGAAGTACGAGCAGTACTTC; CDR3: CASSYSGTGDRGKYEQYF
V: TRBV6-2/TRBV6-3; D: -; J: TRBJ2-1; size: medium-sized; DNA: TGTGCCACGGCGTGGGGGCTTAGCGGGAATGAGCAGTTCTTC; CDR3: CATAWGLSGNEQFF
V: TRBV2; D: -; J: TRBJ2-7; size: few; DNA: TGTGCCAGCAGTGAGCAGGCCTACGAGCAGTACTTC; CDR3: CASSEQAYEQYF
V: TRBV5-1; D: -; J: TRBJ1-3; size: -; DNA: TGCGCCAGCAGCCCCGAGGGGGGACTACGGGGAGGAAACACCATATATTTT; CDR3: CASSPEGGLRGGNTIYF
V: TRBV20-1; D: -; J: TRBJ2-1; size: medium-sized; DNA: TGCAGTGCCGGCGGGGACTCTATTTACAATGAGCAGTTCTTC; CDR3: CSAGGDSIYNEQFF
V: TRBV25-1; D: -; J: TRBJ2-3; size: many; DNA: TGTGCCAGCGGGGAGGATGTTGGAGATACGCAGTATTTT; CDR3: CASGEDVGDTQYF
V: TRBV5-1; D: -; J: TRBJ1-2; size: -; DNA: TGCGCCAGCAGATCTGTGACGACAGACTATGGCTACACCTTC; CDR3: CASRSVTTDYGYTF
V: TRBV6-1; D: -; J: TRBJ2-7; size: few; DNA: TGTGCCAGCACCGAGGGCCCGAGCTCCTACGAGCAGTACTTC; CDR3: CASTEGPSSYEQYF
V: TRBV20-1; D: TRBD2; J: TRBJ2-1; size: -; DNA: TGCAGTGCCCCCGGACTAGCGGGAGGGAGGGACAATGAGCAGTTCTTC; CDR3: CSAPGLAGGRDNEQFF
V: TRBV28; D: -; J: TRBJ2-7; size: -; DNA: TGTGCCAGCGGCGGGGAGGCGCAGAGCTCCTACGAGCAGTACTTC; CDR3: CASGGEAQSSYEQYF
V: TRBV27; D: TRBD2; J: TRBJ2-7; size: many; DNA: TGTGCCAGCAGTACGACGGGGGGGATTAACGAGCAGTACTTC; CDR3: CASSTTGGINEQYF
V: TRBV12-3/TRBV12-4; D: -; J: TRBJ1-1; size: few; DNA: TGTGCCAGCAGTTCTCCCGGGGCGGCAGCTTTCTTT; CDR3: CASSSPGAAAFF
V: TRBV11-2; D: TRBD1; J: TRBJ2-1; size: medium-sized; DNA: TGTGCCAGCAGCCTCGGGACAGGGTACAATGAGCAGTTCTTC; CDR3: CASSLGTGYNEQFF
V: TRBV19; D: -; J: TRBJ2-6; size: -; DNA: TGTGCCAGTAGTATTGCTGGGATATCTGGGGCCAACGTCCTGACTTTC; CDR3: CASSIAGISGANVLTF
V: TRBV5-1; D: TRBD2; J: TRBJ2-3; size: medium-sized; DNA: TGCGCCAGCAGGTACACTAGCGGGAGGGCCCATACGCAGTATTTT; CDR3: CASRYTSGRAHTQYF
V: TRBV4-1; D: -; J: TRBJ2-3; size: -; DNA: TGCGCCAGCAGCCAAGCTAGCACAGATACGCAGTATTTT; CDR3: CASSQASTDTQYF
V: TRBV29-1; D: -; J: TRBJ1-1; size: many; DNA: TGCAGCGTTTCAGACGGAGCTTTCTTT; CDR3: CSVSDGAFF
V: TRBV2; D: -; J: TRBJ2-3; size: medium-sized; DNA: TGTGCCAGCGCAGTTGGAGATACGCAGTATTTT; CDR3: CASAVGDTQYF
V: TRBV9; D: -; J: TRBJ2-2; size: many; DNA: TGTGCCAGCAGCGTAGTTGCGCGGAACACCGGGGAGCTGTTTTTT; CDR3: CASSVVARNTGELFF
V: TRBV3-1; D: TRBD1; J: TRBJ2-7; size: -; DNA: TGTGCCAGCAGCCAAGCACCGGGACAGTTCTACGAGCAGTACTTC; CDR3: CASSQAPGQFYEQYF
V: TRBV27; D: -; J: TRBJ2-3; size: few; DNA: TGTGCCAGCAGTTTACAGGGAATCCGGGGAGATACGCAGTATTTT; CDR3: CASSLQGIRGDTQYF
V: TRBV6-5; D: TRBD1; J: TRBJ2-6; size: medium-sized; DNA: TGTGCCAGCAGTCCGGGACAGGGGGCACGTAGTGGGGCCAACGTCCTGACTTTC; CDR3: CASSPGQGARSGANVLTF
V: TRBV5-1; D: -; J: TRBJ1-3; size: -; DNA: TGCGCCAGCAGCTTGTATGGGGGACTCTCTGGAAACACCATATATTTT; CDR3: CASSLYGGLSGNTIYF
V: TRBV6-1; D: TRBD1; J: TRBJ2-2; size: -; DNA: TGTGCCAGCAGAACTTACAGGGGGCTTGACACCGGGGAGCTGTTTTTT; CDR3: CASRTYRGLDTGELFF
V: TRBV28; D: TRBD1; J: TRBJ2-7; size: -; DNA: TGTGCCAGCAGTGACTCCCGGGACAGCTCCTACGAGCAGTACTTC; CDR3: CASSDSRDSSYEQYF
V: TRBV5-1; D: -; J: TRBJ1-2; size: -; DNA: TGCGCCAGCAGCTTGGCCACTCGGACAGATTCCTATGGCTACACCTTC; CDR3: CASSLATRTDSYGYTF
V: TRBV6-2/TRBV6-3; D: TRBD2; J: TRBJ2-3; size: many; DNA: TGTGCCAGCAGTTTACGGGGAGGGCGGGGCACAGATACGCAGTATTTT; CDR3: CASSLRGGRGTDTQYF
V: TRBV4-1; D: -; J: TRBJ1-5; size: -; DNA: TGCGCCAGCAGCCTGAACGTGGGGAATCAGCCCCAGCATTTT; CDR3: CASSLNVGNQPQHF
V: TRBV6-1; D: TRBD1; J: TRBJ1-6; size: few; DNA: TGTGCCAGCAGGGTACAGGGGGCGGTTGGTTCACCCCTCCACTTT; CDR3: CASRVQGAVGSPLHF
V: TRBV7-2; D: -; J: TRBJ2-7; size: medium-sized; DNA: TGTGCCAGCAGCTTAAGGTTGGGGGGGCAGGGTCGAATCTACGAGCAGTACTTC; CDR3: CASSLRLGGQGRIYEQYF
V: TRBV28; D: -; J: TRBJ1-5; size: -; DNA: TGTGCCAGCGCTCCCTCCGTTACAGGGCCCAATCAGCCCCAGCATTTT; CDR3: CASAPSVTGPNQPQHF
V: TRBV6-5; D: -; J: TRBJ2-1; size: -; DNA: TGTGCCAGCAGTTACGGGTCAGCGACCTACAATGAGCAGTTCTTC; CDR3: CASSYGSATYNEQFF
V: TRBV5-6; D: -; J: TRBJ1-4; size: -; DNA: TGTGCCAGCAGCTTGGTCGGGGCAGGGGTTGAAAAACTGTTTTTT; CDR3: CASSLVGAGVEKLFF
V: TRBV30; D: -; J: TRBJ2-2; size: few; DNA: TGTGCCTGGAACCCGAACACCGGGGAGCTGTTTTTT; CDR3: CAWNPNTGELFF
V: TRBV6-1; D: -; J: TRBJ1-2; size: few; DNA: TGTGCCGGGTACGGGGGGAACCTAGGAGGCTACACCTTC; CDR3: CAGYGGNLGGYTF
V: TRBV6-1; D: -; J: TRBJ1-2; size: few; DNA: TGTGCCAGCAGTCTTGACAGGACCTATGGCTACACCTTC; CDR3: CASSLDRTYGYTF